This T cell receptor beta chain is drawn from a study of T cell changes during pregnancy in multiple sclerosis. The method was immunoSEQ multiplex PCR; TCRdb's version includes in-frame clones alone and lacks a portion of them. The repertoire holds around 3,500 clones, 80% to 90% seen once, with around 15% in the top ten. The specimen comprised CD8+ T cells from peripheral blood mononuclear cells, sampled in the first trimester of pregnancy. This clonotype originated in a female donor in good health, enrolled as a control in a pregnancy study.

The CDR3 here is CASSDSGGGVYNEQFF. CDR3 DNA sequence: TGTGCCAGCAGTGACTCGGGCGGCGGGGTCTACAATGAGCAGTTCTTC. The chain joins TRBV2 to TRBJ2-1; TRBD2 might be the D (6 bases). V was shortened by 3 bases and J by 3 bases, with 15 bases between the two germline ends. The CDR3 loop spans 16 amino acids. Looked up from germline, CDR1 is SNHLY and CDR2 is FYNNEI. The whole variable domain, filled in from reference TRBV2 and TRBJ2-1, reads EPEVTQTPSHQVTQMGQEVILRCVPISNHLYFYWYRQILGQKVEFLVSFYNNEISEKSEIFDDQFSVERPDGSNFTLKIRSTKLEDSAMYFCASSDSGGGVYNEQFFGPGTRLTVL.